These T cell receptor beta chains were read from a single sample in a study of blood T cell repertoires in COVID-19. Some clones are missing from TCRdb's copy, which holds only in-frame ones; the method was immunoSEQ multiplex PCR. The table lists about 74,000 clones, about 90% of them singletons. Sequenced sample: peripheral blood. Receptor source: a woman aged 80 or over with active or convalescent COVID-19. CDR3s include the opening cysteine and the closing phenylalanine or tryptophan. A D gene is named only where the DNA matches it firmly. Rows may omit the clone size; those that give it use once, few, many or a size class.

clone_size	v_call	j_call	d_call	cdr3_aa	cdr3_nt
NA	TRBV9	TRBJ2-3	TRBD2	CASSVNPPGGVVTDTQYF	TGTGCCAGCAGCGTAAACCCCCCGGGGGGGGTGGTCACAGATACGCAGTATTTT
NA	TRBV6-5	TRBJ2-1	NA	CATVTSGMEQFF	TGTGCCACCGTCACTTCGGGAATGGAGCAGTTCTTC
NA	TRBV4-1	TRBJ2-3	TRBD2	CASSQHATSGVADTQYF	TGCGCCAGCAGCCAACACGCGACTAGCGGGGTGGCAGATACGCAGTATTTT
once	TRBV9	TRBJ2-7	NA	CASSVAGTSSSYEQYF	TGTGCCAGCAGCGTAGCGGGGACTTCGAGCTCCTACGAGCAGTACTTC
once	TRBV18	TRBJ1-1	NA	CASSPPRTRDTEAFF	TGTGCCAGCTCACCACCTAGGACAAGAGACACTGAAGCTTTCTTT
NA	TRBV6-2/TRBV6-3	TRBJ1-1	NA	CASSYNGGVIITEAFF	TGTGCCAGCAGTTACAACGGCGGAGTAATCATTACTGAAGCTTTCTTT
NA	TRBV7-9	TRBJ1-2	NA	CASSPGSYGYTF	TGTGCCAGCAGCCCCGGGTCCTATGGCTACACCTTC
NA	TRBV18	TRBJ1-1	NA	CASFPDRNTEAFF	TGTGCCAGCTTCCCGGACAGGAACACTGAAGCTTTCTTT
NA	TRBV15	TRBJ2-1	NA	CATSTPNSYNEQFF	TGTGCCACCAGCACCCCCAACTCCTACAATGAGCAGTTCTTC
NA	TRBV19	TRBJ2-3	TRBD1	CASRRGGFSTDTQYF	TGTGCCAGTAGGCGAGGGGGCTTTAGCACAGATACGCAGTATTTT
NA	TRBV30	TRBJ2-3	NA	CAWSFLPGVADTQYF	TGTGCCTGGAGCTTTCTCCCGGGGGTGGCAGATACGCAGTATTTT
NA	TRBV19	TRBJ1-2	TRBD1	CASLVAPGQGIGYTF	TGTGCCAGTCTAGTAGCCCCGGGACAGGGGATTGGCTACACCTTC
NA	TRBV6-5	TRBJ2-7	TRBD2	CASTPTSGISYEQYF	TGTGCCAGCACCCCGACTAGCGGGATCTCCTACGAGCAGTACTTC
NA	TRBV27	TRBJ1-2	NA	CASSSREVLGYTF	TGTGCCAGCAGTTCCCGGGAAGTCCTCGGCTACACCTTC
NA	TRBV4-3	TRBJ1-1	NA	CASSRTTGDNTEAFF	TGCGCCAGCAGCCGAACGACAGGTGACAACACTGAAGCTTTCTTT
NA	TRBV7-8	TRBJ2-7	NA	CASSLWTRGPSRSYEQYF	TGTGCCAGCAGCTTATGGACCAGGGGTCCCTCTAGATCCTACGAGCAGTACTTC
NA	TRBV18	TRBJ2-2	NA	CASSPADSGELFF	TGTGCCAGCTCACCAGCGGATTCCGGGGAGCTGTTTTTT
once	TRBV2	TRBJ2-1	NA	CASSERVLGEQFF	TGTGCCAGCAGTGAGCGGGTTCTAGGTGAGCAGTTCTTC
NA	TRBV6-2/TRBV6-3	TRBJ2-1	NA	CASSYVLALKFF	TGTGCCAGCAGTTACGTCCTGGCTCTCAAGTTCTTC
NA	TRBV5-1	TRBJ1-2	NA	CASSLAYERVTYGYTF	TGCGCCAGCAGCTTGGCATACGAGAGAGTCACCTATGGCTACACCTTC
NA	TRBV4-3	TRBJ2-6	NA	CASSQDRIGGLGSGANVLTF	TGCGCCAGCAGCCAAGACCGAATCGGGGGGCTTGGCTCTGGGGCCAACGTCCTGACTTTC
NA	TRBV4-1	TRBJ2-1	NA	CASSRPTRSVEQFF	TGCGCCAGCAGCCGCCCGACTAGGAGCGTTGAGCAGTTCTTC
NA	TRBV7-2	TRBJ2-1	TRBD2	CASSSLAGGNYNEQFF	TGTGCCAGCAGCTCTTTAGCGGGAGGGAACTACAATGAGCAGTTCTTC
NA	TRBV5-4	TRBJ2-5	TRBD2	CASSFPSGLAGGRETQYF	TGTGCCAGCAGCTTTCCCTCTGGACTAGCGGGAGGAAGAGAGACCCAGTACTTC
NA	TRBV19	TRBJ1-1	NA	CASSGLGNTEAFF	TGTGCCAGTAGTGGCCTAGGGAACACTGAAGCTTTCTTT
once	TRBV5-1	TRBJ2-1	TRBD1	CASSPLSGGDEQFF	TGCGCCAGCAGCCCACTATCAGGGGGTGATGAGCAGTTCTTC
NA	TRBV7-2	TRBJ1-2	NA	CASSLKGASLDGYTF	TGTGCCAGCAGCTTAAAAGGGGCGTCTCTGGATGGCTACACCTTC
NA	TRBV2	TRBJ2-7	TRBD2	CASRSSGRRGEQYF	TGTGCCAGCAGATCTAGCGGGAGACGGGGCGAGCAGTACTTC
NA	TRBV5-6	TRBJ2-7	TRBD1	CASSLTGGWEQYF	TGTGCCAGCAGCCTGACAGGGGGCTGGGAGCAGTACTTC
NA	TRBV4-3	TRBJ1-1	TRBD1	CASSQGGGGTEAFF	TGCGCCAGCAGCCAAGGAGGGGGCGGCACTGAAGCTTTCTTT
NA	TRBV6-2/TRBV6-3	TRBJ1-2	NA	CASSDWRFGYTF	TGTGCCAGCAGCGACTGGAGGTTCGGCTACACCTTC
NA	TRBV2	TRBJ1-4	TRBD1	CASSWGQGTLGEKLFF	TGTGCCAGCAGTTGGGGACAGGGGACCTTGGGTGAAAAACTGTTTTTT
once	TRBV4-3	TRBJ2-7	TRBD2	CASSPSGRRGEQYF	TGCGCCAGCAGTCCTAGCGGGAGGCGGGGAGAGCAGTACTTC
NA	TRBV19	TRBJ2-7	TRBD2	CASSISGLVHEQYF	TGTGCCAGTAGTATATCGGGACTAGTCCACGAGCAGTACTTC
NA	TRBV6-2/TRBV6-3	TRBJ2-7	TRBD1	CASSQARPGTGPPYEQYF	TGTGCCAGCAGCCAGGCCCGTCCCGGGACAGGGCCCCCCTACGAGCAGTACTTC
NA	TRBV4-2	TRBJ2-1	TRBD2	CASSHGLAGGPDNEQFF	TGTGCCAGCAGCCATGGACTAGCGGGAGGGCCTGACAATGAGCAGTTCTTC
NA	TRBV9	TRBJ1-2	TRBD1	CASSVGEGQGYGYTF	TGTGCCAGCAGCGTAGGCGAGGGACAGGGCTATGGCTACACCTTC
NA	TRBV3-1/TRBV3-2	TRBJ1-2	NA	CASSQSPGGSNYGYTF	TGTGCCAGCAGCCAAAGCCCCGGGGGGTCCAACTATGGCTACACCTTC
NA	TRBV6-2/TRBV6-3	TRBJ1-6	NA	CASSQTRDKPSPLHF	TGTGCCAGCAGCCAAACCCGGGACAAGCCTTCACCCCTCCACTTT
NA	TRBV5-1	TRBJ1-1	TRBD1	CASSLQAGGNTEAFF	TGCGCCAGCAGCTTGCAGGCAGGGGGTAACACTGAAGCTTTCTTT
NA	TRBV18	TRBJ2-7	NA	CASSTGTPYEQYF	TGTGCCAGCTCAACCGGGACACCCTACGAGCAGTACTTC
NA	TRBV5-4	TRBJ1-1	NA	CASSLQEDTEAFF	TGTGCCAGCAGCTTACAGGAAGACACTGAAGCTTTCTTT
few	TRBV4-1	TRBJ1-4	TRBD1	CASSRWQGGTNEKLFF	TGCGCCAGCAGCCGGTGGCAAGGGGGCACTAATGAAAAACTGTTTTTT
once	TRBV11-2	TRBJ1-1	NA	CASSLNQGNTEAFF	TGTGCCAGCAGCTTGAACCAGGGGAACACTGAAGCTTTCTTT
NA	TRBV21-1	TRBJ2-2	NA	CASPYFSGRGFFKTGELFF	TGTGCCAGTCCGTACTTTAGCGGGAGGGGATTTTTTAAGACCGGGGAGCTGTTTTTT
NA	TRBV7-9	TRBJ2-7	TRBD1	CASSLDGDSSYEQYF	TGTGCCAGCAGCTTAGATGGGGACAGCTCCTACGAGCAGTACTTC
NA	TRBV29-1	TRBJ1-2	NA	CSVTGLPGYGYTF	TGCAGCGTGACGGGACTCCCTGGATATGGCTACACCTTC
NA	TRBV10-3	TRBJ1-2	NA	CATKGGGRIVGDYGYTF	TGTGCCACCAAGGGCGGGGGGCGCATTGTAGGAGACTATGGCTACACCTTC
NA	TRBV7-2	TRBJ2-5	TRBD1	CASSLEARGLETQYF	TGTGCCAGCAGCTTAGAGGCCAGGGGGCTTGAGACCCAGTACTTC
NA	TRBV4-3	TRBJ2-6	TRBD1	CASSQGHRGSVAGANVLTF	TGCGCCAGCAGCCAGGGACACAGGGGTTCAGTAGCTGGGGCCAACGTCCTGACTTTC
NA	TRBV6-4	TRBJ1-1	TRBD1	CASRSVRGPTEAFF	TGTGCCAGCAGGTCCGTCAGGGGGCCCACTGAAGCTTTCTTT
NA	TRBV11-2	TRBJ1-6	NA	CASSYRGDSPLHF	TGTGCCAGCAGCTACCGGGGAGATTCACCCCTCCACTTT
NA	TRBV3-1/TRBV3-2	TRBJ1-2	TRBD1	CASSLLSRPGGGYTF	TGTGCCAGCAGCCTTCTGTCCCGGCCAGGGGGCGGCTACACCTTC
NA	TRBV29-1	TRBJ2-2	TRBD2	CSVWGASGREDTGELFF	TGCAGCGTTTGGGGCGCTAGCGGGAGGGAAGATACCGGGGAGCTGTTTTTT
NA	TRBV18	TRBJ2-5	NA	CASSPPRGEAETQYF	TGTGCCAGCTCACCACCCAGGGGAGAGGCAGAGACCCAGTACTTC